Detailed here is one T cell receptor (beta chain). Only in-frame clones appear in the TCRdb table, and some are missing; sequencing was by immunoSEQ multiplex PCR. The sample includes roughly 250,000 clones, about 90% of them seen just once. This sample stems from a study of blood T cell repertoires in COVID-19. The CDR3 totals 14 residues. Germline V gene lookup returns CDR1 SQVTM and CDR2 ANQGSEA. With 7 bases removed from V and 2 bases from J, the gap between germline ends came to 17 bases. Ages ranged from about 18 to 90 years, with residence in about two dozen US areas. Researchers sorted participants into cohorts using their self-reported clinical history.

The chain joins TRBV29-1 to TRBJ2-5, with D maybe TRBD1 (6 bases). The sample comprised PBMCs or T cells enriched from blood (not recorded which). The clonotype comes from a human donor in a cohort exposed to, infected with or recovered from COVID-19 (not recorded which). The donor label of this sample is uncertain. The CDR3 here is CSATTGSQQETQYF. Written as DNA, the CDR3 is TGCAGCGCTACGACAGGTTCCCAACAAGAGACCCAGTACTTC.